The subject of this entry is one TCR beta chain. The CDR3 totals 17 residues. Trimming took 0 bases from V and 1 from J, leaving 13 bases between them. In germline, CDR1 is LNHNV, CDR2 YYDKDF (reference sequence). A CD45RO/CCR7/CD25/CD127/CD95/CD27 panel sorted naive, central memory, regulatory and stem cell-like memory CD4+ cells. Purities in excess of 95% were seen in all sorted populations. The authors reverse transcribed all of the isolated RNA, so sequencing captured expressed TCRB transcripts. Clones were sequenced by immunoSEQ multiplex PCR, and TCRdb holds only the in-frame ones, with some missing. This table holds roughly 400,000 clones, about 15% found once. This sample is drawn from a study of beta chain features in type 1 diabetes.

The sample comprised naive CD4+ T cells from blood. The TCR originated in a man between 25 and 39 years old in good health. The genes are TRBV15 and TRBJ2-4; D call uncertain. The CDR3 DNA reads as TGTGCCACCAGCAGAGATCCTGGAACGGGTGCCAAAAACATTCAGTACTTC. It specifies CATSRDPGTGAKNIQYF.